Listed here is a single T cell receptor beta chain. This clonotype was counted between two and nine times. It lacks a known antigen. Base qualities are not recorded, but no much larger clone differs from it by a single base. The library relied on multiplex PCR. This sample was sequenced with an Illumina HiSeq 4000. CDR3 regions were amplified by Arm-PCR with iRepertoire HTBI primers to construct TCR beta libraries. PCR products were gel purified before sequencing. Under the source paper's analysis protocol: Across samples, around 58 TRBV and 13 to 15 TRBJ segments were identified and used for gene usage analysis of CDR3 amino acid clonotypes. COPE and FqMerger were used to merge filtered high-quality paired reads into contigs. BLAST was used to align contigs to the IMGT TRBV, TRBD and TRBJ reference genes, and CDR3 was defined following IMGT. Any clonotype with a frequency above 0.1% was classified as a highly expanded clone. Shannon entropy was used to measure repertoire diversity, and the Gini coefficient was used to measure V-J evenness. Public clonotypes were defined as clonotypes shared by more than one individual. Using fastp at Q25 and MiXCR, TCRdb reprocessed the public reads and kept productive beta chains. Records with the same CDR3 protein are collapsed into one entry carrying the most frequent genes and DNA. Here the V and J calls rest on TCRdb's processing, not on the authors' analysis. This sample has fewer than 650,000 distinct CDR3 sequences in its table, and 15% to 20% of those were observed once. The top ten hold more than 15% of the sample.

Per the publication, the time point label means: newly diagnosed GD, antithyroid drugs for less than 3 months. RNA was extracted from PBMCs in TRIzol for both TCR sequencing and RNA sequencing. The diagnosis of Graves' disease followed American Thyroid Association guidelines. Recruitment of patients was carried out at an endocrinology department in Xi'an, China. From each patient, 7.5 to 9.5 milliliters of peripheral blood was collected into an EDTA anticoagulant tube. Ficoll Paque Plus density gradient separation was used to isolate PBMCs, and no further T cell sorting was done. RNA quality was checked with an Agilent 2100 Bioanalyzer and agarose gel, and concentration with a NanoDrop 2000. CDR1 SEHNR and CDR2 FQNEAQ are derived from the germline V gene (reference sequence). V is pared back by 1 base and J by 3 bases, with 17 bases lying between the germline termini. There are 17 amino acids in the CDR3, from cysteine to phenylalanine inclusive. Here the CDR3 DNA is all that survives: 51 bases in frame from base 1.

The data belong to a study of regulatory T cells in long-lasting Graves disease (dated by TCRdb to about 2021). Notes on the research overall: In the newly diagnosed Graves' disease group, patients had been taking antithyroid drugs for less than 3 months. A total of 33 samples underwent TCR sequencing, from roughly 13 patients with persistent Graves' disease and 20 patients with newly diagnosed Graves' disease. The study was registered as a clinical trial and conducted in China. Persistent Graves' disease patients were compared with newly diagnosed Graves' disease patients by peripheral blood TCR sequencing and RNA sequencing.

Findings and caveats that apply to the study as a whole: The authors noted that the small sample size was a limitation that may lower accuracy. The study examined only peripheral blood because the primary lesion, thyroid tissue, could not be accessed. Preferential use of TRBV28, TRBJ1-2 and TRBJ2-5 was observed in persistent disease, whereas TRBV20-1 and TRBJ2-1 were favored in newly diagnosed disease. A larger number of public clonotypes was shared among persistent patients (approximately 2,500) than among newly diagnosed patients (roughly 1,000). Sequencing and analysis were restricted to the TCR beta chain. Compared with newly diagnosed patients, patients with persistent Graves' disease had lower TCR Shannon entropy and fewer highly expanded clones, which suggests clonal expansion.

The sample was also linked to a second study, of T cells in Graves' hyperthyroidism and ophthalmopathy. From the second report: A patient counted as having stable Graves' hyperthyroidism if no progression to ophthalmopathy occurred over 18 months of follow-up. Hyperthyroidism patients were aged 18 to 65 years and newly diagnosed, with disease duration of less than 2 months. Any patient with an uncontrolled infection, another autoimmune disease, pregnancy or lactation was excluded. Clinical symptoms, serum thyroxine and TRAb, thyroid ultrasound, and orbital computed tomography formed the basis for the diagnoses. A first-round RT-PCR of the TCR CDR3 used the HTBI primer set with the Qiagen OneStep RT-PCR kit. Most expanded thyroid clonotypes (frequency above 0.001) were also detected in blood, a finding suggesting that blood repertoires may reflect thyroid immune responses. In cross-validation, a model built on a 13 V-J signature told ophthalmopathy apart from stable hyperthyroidism with over 85% sensitivity and approximately 81% specificity, and in testing the same model reached 80%/75%. During validation, the model predicted progression to ophthalmopathy a median of roughly 7.1 months ahead of onset, with 70.59% sensitivity and around 72% specificity. A discovery cohort of about a hundred patients, 43 with Graves' ophthalmopathy and under 60 with stable Graves' hyperthyroidism, was used to find distinguishing TCR V-J signatures. An independent validation cohort of 18 to 20 hyperthyroidism patients and about 15 patients who later progressed to ophthalmopathy tested prospective prediction of ophthalmopathy. The 100 discovery patients were randomly split 7:3 into training and test sets. The study also compared thyroid tissue and blood T-cell repertoires from over 5 Graves' hyperthyroidism patients. Following sampling, methimazole starting at 30 mg daily was given to hyperthyroidism patients, and high-dose intravenous methylprednisolone was given to ophthalmopathy patients. Libraries were constructed in a second round of multiplex PCR, after which size selection and purification were performed. Sequencing of the libraries was done on an Illumina HiSeq2000 using paired-end 100 bp reads. Raw data were processed with SOAPnuke, discarding reads with adapters, uncalled bases, mean Phred below 15, or no exact constant-primer or identifier match. COPE v1.2.5 was used to merge high-quality paired reads, and clonotypes were defined as unique nucleotide sequences. MiTCR v1.1 was used to align the clonotypes against IMGT TRBV, TRBD and TRBJ reference segments. Only V-J combinations with frequency above 0.0001, covering roughly 99% of repertoires, were analysed. The TCS score was defined as F50 (clonal expansion) divided by E x V (chaos), with BLOSUM62-based TCRdist calculated between CDR3 peptides within each V-J. Welch's t-statistics and random forest reduced fewer than 550 V-J features to under 15, which were used in a naive Bayes classifier (R e1071). Sample size was not statistically predetermined, and blinding of investigators to group allocation was not performed. TCR Vbeta CDR3 sequencing of fewer than 150 peripheral blood samples (fewer than 45 ophthalmopathy, 75 or so hyperthyroidism and around 17 progressor patients) is reported in the paper.

This material consisted of peripheral blood mononuclear cells (PBMCs), taken at new diagnosis, from a patient treated with antithyroid drugs. The receptor was derived from a woman in her twenties or thirties with Graves disease. Donor details come from another sample of the same person, matched by shared clones. The chain is assembled from TRBV7-9 and TRBJ2-3; tentative D gene TRBD1, with 6 bases matching. This receptor carries the CDR3 CASSLGIQGRGTDTQYF. The DNA sequence is as follows: TGTGCCAGCAGCTTAGGAATACAGGGTCGGGGTACAGATACGCAGTATTTT.